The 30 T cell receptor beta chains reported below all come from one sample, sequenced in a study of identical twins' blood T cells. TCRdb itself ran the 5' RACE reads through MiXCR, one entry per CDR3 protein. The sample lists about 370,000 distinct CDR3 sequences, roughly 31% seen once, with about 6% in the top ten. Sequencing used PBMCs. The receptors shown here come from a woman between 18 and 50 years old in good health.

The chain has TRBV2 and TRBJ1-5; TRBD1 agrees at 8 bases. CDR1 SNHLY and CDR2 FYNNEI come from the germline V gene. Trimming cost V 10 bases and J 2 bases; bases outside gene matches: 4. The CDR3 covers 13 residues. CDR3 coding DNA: TGTGCCACCGGACAGGGCGGCAATCAGCCCCAGCATTTT. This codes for CATGQGGNQPQHF.

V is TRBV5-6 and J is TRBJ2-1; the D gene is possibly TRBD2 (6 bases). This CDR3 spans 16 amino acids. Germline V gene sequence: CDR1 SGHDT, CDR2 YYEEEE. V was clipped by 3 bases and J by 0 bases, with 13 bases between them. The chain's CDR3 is CASSSPLALSYNEQFF. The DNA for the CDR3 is TGTGCCAGCAGCTCGCCCCTAGCGCTCTCCTACAATGAGCAGTTCTTC. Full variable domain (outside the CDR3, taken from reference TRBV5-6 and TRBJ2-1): DAGVTQSPTHLIKTRGQQVTLRCSPKSGHDTVSWYQQALGQGPQFIFQYYEEEERQRGNFPDRFSGHQFPNYSSELNVNALLLGDSALYLCASSSPLALSYNEQFFGPGTRLTVL.

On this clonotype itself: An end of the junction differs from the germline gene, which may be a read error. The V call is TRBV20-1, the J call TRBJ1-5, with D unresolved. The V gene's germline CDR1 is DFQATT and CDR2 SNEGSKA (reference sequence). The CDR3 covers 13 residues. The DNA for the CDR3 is TGCAGTGCTAGGTCAGTTAGCAATCAGCCCCAGCATTTC. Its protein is CSARSVSNQPQHF.

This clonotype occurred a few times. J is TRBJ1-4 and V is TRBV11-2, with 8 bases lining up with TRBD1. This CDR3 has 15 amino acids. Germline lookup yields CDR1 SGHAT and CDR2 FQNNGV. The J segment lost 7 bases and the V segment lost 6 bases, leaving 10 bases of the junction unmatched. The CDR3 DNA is TGTGCCAGCAGAACCAGGGGGCCAGAGCGTGAAAAACTGTTTTTT. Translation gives CASRTRGPEREKLFF. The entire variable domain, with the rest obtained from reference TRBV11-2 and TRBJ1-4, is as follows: EAGVAQSPRYKIIEKRQSVAFWCNPISGHATLYWYQQILGQGPKLLIQFQNNGVVDDSQLPKDRFSAERLKGVDSTLKIQPAKLEDSAVYLCASRTRGPEREKLFFGSGTQLSVL.

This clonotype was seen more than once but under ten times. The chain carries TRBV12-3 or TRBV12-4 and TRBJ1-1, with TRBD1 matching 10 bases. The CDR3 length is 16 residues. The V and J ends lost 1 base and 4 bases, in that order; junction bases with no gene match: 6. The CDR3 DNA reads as TGTGCCAGCAGTTTAGTAGTTAGGACAGGGGGCACTGAAGCTTTCTTT. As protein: CASSLVVRTGGTEAFF.

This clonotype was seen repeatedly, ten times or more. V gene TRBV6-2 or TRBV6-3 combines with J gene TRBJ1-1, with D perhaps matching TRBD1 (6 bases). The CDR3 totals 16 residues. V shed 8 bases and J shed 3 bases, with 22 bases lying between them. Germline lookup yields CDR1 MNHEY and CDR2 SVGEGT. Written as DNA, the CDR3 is TGTGCCAGCTGGCGAGGCGGGGGCGCTTGGGACACTGAAGCTTTCTTT. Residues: CASWRGGGAWDTEAFF.

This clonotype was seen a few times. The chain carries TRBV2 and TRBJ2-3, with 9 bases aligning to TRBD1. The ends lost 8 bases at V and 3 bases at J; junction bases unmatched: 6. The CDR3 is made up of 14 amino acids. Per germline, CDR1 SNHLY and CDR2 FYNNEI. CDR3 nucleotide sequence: TGTGCCAGCGGACAGGGGTATAGTACAGATACGCAGTATTTT. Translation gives CASGQGYSTDTQYF.

The chain's CDR3 is CASTPNRGTYEQYF. Written as DNA, the CDR3 is TGTGCCAGCACACCCAACAGGGGTACCTACGAGCAGTACTTC. The genes are TRBV25-1 and TRBJ2-7, with 7 positions matching TRBD1. Germline values: CDR1 MGHDK, CDR2 SYGVNS. The trim removed 7 bases at V and 2 bases at J, leaving 8 bases unmatched. The CDR3 sequence is 14 residues long.

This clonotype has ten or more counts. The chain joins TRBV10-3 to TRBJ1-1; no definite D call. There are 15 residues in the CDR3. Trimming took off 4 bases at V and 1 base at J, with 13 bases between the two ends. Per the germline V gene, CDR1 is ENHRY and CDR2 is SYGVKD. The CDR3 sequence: CAISGVGWGNTEAFF. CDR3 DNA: TGTGCCATCAGTGGAGTCGGTTGGGGGAACACTGAAGCTTTCTTT.

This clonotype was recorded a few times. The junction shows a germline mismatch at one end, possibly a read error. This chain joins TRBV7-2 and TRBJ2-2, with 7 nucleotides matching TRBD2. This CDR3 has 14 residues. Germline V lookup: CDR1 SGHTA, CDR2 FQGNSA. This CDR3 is CASSLYGTTGELFF. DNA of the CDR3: TGTGCCAGCAGCTTATATGGGACTACCGGTGAGCTGTTTTTT.

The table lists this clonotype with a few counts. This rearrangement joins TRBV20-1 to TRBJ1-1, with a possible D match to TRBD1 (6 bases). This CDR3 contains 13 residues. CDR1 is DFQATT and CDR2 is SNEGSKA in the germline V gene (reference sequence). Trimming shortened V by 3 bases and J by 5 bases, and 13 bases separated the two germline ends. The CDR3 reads CSARRGARTEAFF. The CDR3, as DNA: TGCAGTGCTAGGAGGGGGGCGCGGACTGAAGCTTTCTTT.

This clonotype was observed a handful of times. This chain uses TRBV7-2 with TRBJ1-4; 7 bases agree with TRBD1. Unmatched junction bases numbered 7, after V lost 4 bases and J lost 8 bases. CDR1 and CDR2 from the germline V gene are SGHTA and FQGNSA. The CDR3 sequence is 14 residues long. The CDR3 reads CASSSRGGWEKLFF. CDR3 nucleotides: TGTGCCAGCAGCTCCAGGGGGGGATGGGAAAAACTGTTTTTT.

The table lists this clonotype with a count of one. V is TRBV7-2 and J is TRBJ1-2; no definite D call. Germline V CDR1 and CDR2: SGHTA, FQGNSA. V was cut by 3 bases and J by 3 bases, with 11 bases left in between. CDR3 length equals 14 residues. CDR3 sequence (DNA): TGTGCCAGCAGCTTCTTAACCGGGGACTATGGCTACACCTTC. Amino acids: CASSFLTGDYGYTF. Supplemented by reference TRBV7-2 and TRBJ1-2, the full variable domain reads GAGVSQSPSNKVTEKGKDVELRCDPISGHTALYWYRQSLGQGLEFLIYFQGNSAPDKSGLPSDRFSAERTGGSVSTLTIQRTQQEDSAVYLCASSFLTGDYGYTFGSGTRLTVV.

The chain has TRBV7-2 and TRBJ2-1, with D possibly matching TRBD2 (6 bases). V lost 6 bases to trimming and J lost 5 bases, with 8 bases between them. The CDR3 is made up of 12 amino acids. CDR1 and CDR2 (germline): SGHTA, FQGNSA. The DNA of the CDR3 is TGTGCCAGCAGGGGCGGGAACAATGAGCAGTTCTTC. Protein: CASRGGNNEQFF.

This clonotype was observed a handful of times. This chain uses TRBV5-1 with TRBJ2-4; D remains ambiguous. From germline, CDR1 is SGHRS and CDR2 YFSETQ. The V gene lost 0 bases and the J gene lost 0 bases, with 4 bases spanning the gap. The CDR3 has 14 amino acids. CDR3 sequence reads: CASSLVPAKNIQYF. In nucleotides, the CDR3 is TGCGCCAGCAGCTTGGTTCCAGCCAAAAACATTCAGTACTTC.

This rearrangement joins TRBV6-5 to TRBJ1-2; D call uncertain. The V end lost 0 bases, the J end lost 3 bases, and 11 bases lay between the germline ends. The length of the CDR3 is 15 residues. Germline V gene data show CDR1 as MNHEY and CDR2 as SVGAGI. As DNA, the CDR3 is TGTGCCAGCAGTTACTCGTGGGATAAGGACTATGGCTACACCTTC. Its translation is CASSYSWDKDYGYTF.

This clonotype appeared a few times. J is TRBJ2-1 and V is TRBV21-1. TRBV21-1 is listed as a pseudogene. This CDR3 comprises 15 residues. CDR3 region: CASSNGLFPYNEQFF. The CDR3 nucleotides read TGTGCCAGCAGCAACGGATTATTCCCCTACAATGAGCAGTTCTTC.

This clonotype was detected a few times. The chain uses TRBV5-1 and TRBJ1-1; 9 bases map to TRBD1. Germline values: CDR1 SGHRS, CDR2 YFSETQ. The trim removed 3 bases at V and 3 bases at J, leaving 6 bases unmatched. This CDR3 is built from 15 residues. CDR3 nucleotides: TGCGCCAGCAGCTCCTCGACAGGGGGAGACACTGAAGCTTTCTTT. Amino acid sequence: CASSSSTGGDTEAFF.

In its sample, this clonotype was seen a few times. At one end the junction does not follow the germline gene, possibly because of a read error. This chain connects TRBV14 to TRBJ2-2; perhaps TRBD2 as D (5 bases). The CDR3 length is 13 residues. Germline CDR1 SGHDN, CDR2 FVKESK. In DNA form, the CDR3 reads TGTGCCAGCAGCCAAAAAGTCCCCGGGGAGTTGTTTTTT. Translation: CASSQKVPGELFF.

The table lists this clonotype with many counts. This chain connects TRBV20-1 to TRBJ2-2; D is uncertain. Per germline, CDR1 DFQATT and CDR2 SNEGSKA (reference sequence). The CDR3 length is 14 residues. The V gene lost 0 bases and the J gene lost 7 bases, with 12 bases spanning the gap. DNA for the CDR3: TGCAGTGCTAGAGAAGCCAGGAATATCGGGGAGCTGTTTTTT. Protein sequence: CSAREARNIGELFF.

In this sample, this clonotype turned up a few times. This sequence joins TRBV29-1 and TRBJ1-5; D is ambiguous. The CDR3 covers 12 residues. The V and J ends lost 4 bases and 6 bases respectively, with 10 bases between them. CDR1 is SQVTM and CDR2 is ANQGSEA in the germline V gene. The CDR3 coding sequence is TGCAGCGTTGGGTCCCGAGGTCAGCCCCAGCATTTT. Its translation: CSVGSRGQPQHF. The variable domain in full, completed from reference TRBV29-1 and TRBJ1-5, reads SAVISQKPSRDICQRGTSLTIQCQVDSQVTMMFWYRQQPGQSLTLIATANQGSEATYESGFVIDKFPISRPNLTFSTLTVSNMSPEDSSIYLCSVGSRGQPQHFGDGTRLSIL.

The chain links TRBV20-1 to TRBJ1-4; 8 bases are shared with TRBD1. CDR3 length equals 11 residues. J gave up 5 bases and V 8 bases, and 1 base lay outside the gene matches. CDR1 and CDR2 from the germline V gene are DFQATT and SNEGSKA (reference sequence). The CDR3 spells CSQGANEKLFF. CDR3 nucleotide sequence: TGCAGTCAGGGGGCGAATGAAAAACTGTTTTTT.

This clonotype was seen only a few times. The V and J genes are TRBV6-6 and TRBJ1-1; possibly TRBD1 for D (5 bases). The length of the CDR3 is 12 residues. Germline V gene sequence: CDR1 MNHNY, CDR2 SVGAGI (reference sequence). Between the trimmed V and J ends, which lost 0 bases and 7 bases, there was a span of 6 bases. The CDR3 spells CASSYSTDEAFF. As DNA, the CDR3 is TGTGCCAGCAGTTACTCGACAGATGAAGCTTTCTTT.

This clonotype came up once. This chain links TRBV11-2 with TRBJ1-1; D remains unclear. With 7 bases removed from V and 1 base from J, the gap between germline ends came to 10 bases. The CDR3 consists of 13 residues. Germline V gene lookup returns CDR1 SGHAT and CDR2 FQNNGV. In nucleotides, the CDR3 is TGTGCCAGCACCCCACTCCGGAACACTGAAGCTTTCTTT. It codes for CASTPLRNTEAFF. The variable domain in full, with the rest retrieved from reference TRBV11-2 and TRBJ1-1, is EAGVAQSPRYKIIEKRQSVAFWCNPISGHATLYWYQQILGQGPKLLIQFQNNGVVDDSQLPKDRFSAERLKGVDSTLKIQPAKLEDSAVYLCASTPLRNTEAFFGQGTRLTVV.

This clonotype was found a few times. The CDR3 DNA follows: TGCAGTGCTAGGATGGGTGATGGCGAAAAACTGTTTTTT. Protein sequence: CSARMGDGEKLFF. The chain recombines TRBV20-1 with TRBJ1-4; D call uncertain. CDR1 DFQATT and CDR2 SNEGSKA come from the germline V gene (reference sequence). The CDR3 length is 13 residues. V was clipped by 3 bases and J by 8 bases, with 13 bases between them.

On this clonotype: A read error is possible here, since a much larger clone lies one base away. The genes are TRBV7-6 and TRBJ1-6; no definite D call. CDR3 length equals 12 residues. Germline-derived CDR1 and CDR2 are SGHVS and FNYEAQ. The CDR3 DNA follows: TGTGCCAGCAGCTTGGCAAATTCACCCCTCCGCTTT. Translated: CASSLANSPLRF.

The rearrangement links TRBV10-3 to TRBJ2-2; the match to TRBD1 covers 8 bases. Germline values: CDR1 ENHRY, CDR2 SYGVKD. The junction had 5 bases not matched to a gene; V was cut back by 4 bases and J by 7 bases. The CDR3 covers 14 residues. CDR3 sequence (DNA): TGTGCCATCAGTGCGGGACAGGCAGGCGGGGAGCTGTTTTTT. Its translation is CAISAGQAGGELFF.

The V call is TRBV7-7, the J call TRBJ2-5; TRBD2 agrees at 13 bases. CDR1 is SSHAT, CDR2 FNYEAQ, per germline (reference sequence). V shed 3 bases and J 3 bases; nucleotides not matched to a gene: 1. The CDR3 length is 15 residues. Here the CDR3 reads CASSFGLAGEETQYF. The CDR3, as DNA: TGTGCCAGCAGCTTCGGACTAGCGGGAGAAGAGACCCAGTACTTC.

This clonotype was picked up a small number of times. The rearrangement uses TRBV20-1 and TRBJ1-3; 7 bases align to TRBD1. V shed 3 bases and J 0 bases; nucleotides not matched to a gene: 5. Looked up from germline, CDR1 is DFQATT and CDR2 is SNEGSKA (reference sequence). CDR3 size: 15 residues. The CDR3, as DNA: TGCAGTGCTAGGGGACAGCTTAACTCTGGAAACACCATATATTTT. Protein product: CSARGQLNSGNTIYF.

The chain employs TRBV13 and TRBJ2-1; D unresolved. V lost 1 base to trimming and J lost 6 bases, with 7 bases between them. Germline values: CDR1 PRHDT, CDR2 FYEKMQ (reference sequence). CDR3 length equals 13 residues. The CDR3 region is CASSLVRTNEQFF. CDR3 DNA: TGTGCCAGCAGCTTAGTACGGACCAATGAGCAGTTCTTC.